This passage covers 17 T cell receptor beta chains from one sample sequenced in a study of control samples from healthy donors and cancer patients (TCRdb year 2020). Libraries came from the immunoSEQ multiplex PCR assay. TCRdb limited this immuneACCESS table to in-frame rearrangements with V and J called. A share of clones is missing; checked studies link under half to unresolved V genes, and the rest is unexplained. This sample has some 170,000 clones in its table, and 90% to 95% of those were observed once. The biggest ten clones account for around 15% of the sample. The material sequenced was PBMCs. Receptor source: a man between 60 and 70 years old with colorectal cancer.

CDR3 DNA: TGTGCCAGCAGTCCCGGGACTAGCGCGACAGATACGCAGTATTTT. Protein sequence: CASSPGTSATDTQYF. The gene calls are TRBV7-9 and TRBJ2-3; 10 bases are a match to TRBD2. V dropped 6 bases and J dropped 3; count of bases not matched to a gene: 6. Germline V gives CDR1 SEHNR, CDR2 FQNEAQ (reference sequence). The CDR3 is 15 amino acids.

This chain links TRBV6-5 with TRBJ2-7; D is unclear. The V and J ends lost 7 bases and 1 base respectively, with 14 bases between them. Germline CDR1 reads MNHEY; CDR2 reads SVGAGI. The CDR3 spans 14 residues. CDR3 protein: CASTAPERSYEQYF. The CDR3 DNA sequence: TGTGCCAGCACTGCTCCGGAGAGATCCTACGAGCAGTACTTC.

The V gene is TRBV7-2, the J gene TRBJ2-7; 12 positions agree with TRBD2. The CDR3 runs 13 residues. The junction had 4 bases not matched to a gene; V was cut back by 8 bases and J by 5 bases. Germline CDR1 SGHTA, CDR2 FQGNSA. CDR3 DNA: TGTGCCAGCCAACTAGCGGGGGGTAACGAGCAGTACTTC. This translates into CASQLAGGNEQYF.

The chain combines TRBV12-3 or TRBV12-4 with TRBJ2-5; D not certain. V was shortened by 2 bases and J by 11 bases, with 9 bases between the two germline ends. The CDR3 is 11 residues long. CDR3 coding DNA: TGTGCCAGCAGTTTACGGACCCAGCAGTACTTC. Translation gives CASSLRTQQYF.

This chain uses TRBV7-9 with TRBJ2-6; D is tentatively TRBD1 or TRBD2 (5 bases each). Germline loops: CDR1 SEHNR, CDR2 FQNEAQ (reference sequence). The CDR3 contains 14 residues. V was clipped by 2 bases and J by 10 bases, with 12 bases between them. The CDR3 sequence: CASSLLGTLNVLTF. The CDR3 nucleotides read TGTGCCAGCAGCTTACTTGGGACCCTAAACGTCCTGACTTTC.

The CDR3 sequence: CASSQVALNQPQHF. The CDR3 DNA reads as TGCGCCAGCAGCCAAGTGGCCCTAAATCAGCCCCAGCATTTT. The chain combines TRBV4-3 with TRBJ1-5, with D unclear. This CDR3 is 14 amino acids long. V shed 1 base and J shed 4 bases, with 8 bases lying between them. Looked up from germline, CDR1 is LGHNA and CDR2 is YSLEER.

The V and J genes are TRBV6-2 or TRBV6-3 and TRBJ2-3, with TRBD2 as a possible D gene (7 bases). Germline CDR1 MNHEY, CDR2 SVGEGT. This CDR3 is 16 amino acids long. The ends were cut back, 2 bases at V and 1 base at J, with 13 bases in the middle. The DNA for the CDR3 is TGTGCCAGCAGTTACGGGGGGGCAGGGCGCACAGATACGCAGTATTTT. Amino acids: CASSYGGAGRTDTQYF.

The genes are TRBV28 and TRBJ1-6; D possibly corresponds to TRBD1 (5 bases). CDR1 is MDHEN, CDR2 SYDVKM, per germline. The CDR3 is made up of 14 amino acids. V was pared by 3 bases and J by 13 bases, with 16 bases between. As DNA, the CDR3 is TGTGCCAGCAGTTTGGGACGGATCTTTTGGCCCCTCCACTTT. It codes for CASSLGRIFWPLHF.

The chain couples TRBV7-2 to TRBJ2-5; D remains unclear. CDR3 length: 14 amino acids. V lost 3 bases and J lost 2, with 10 bases in between. CDR1 and CDR2 from the germline V gene are SGHTA and FQGNSA. CDR3 bases: TGTGCCAGCAGCTTTGGGCTCACTCAAGAGACCCAGTACTTC. Amino acids: CASSFGLTQETQYF.

This sequence joins TRBV9 and TRBJ2-4, with 9 bases fitting TRBD1. The CDR3 runs to 17 residues. The ends lost 2 bases at V and 0 bases at J; junction bases unmatched: 6. The V gene's germline CDR1 is SGDLS and CDR2 YYNGEE. CDR3 sequence: CASSVPGTGTAKNIQYF. CDR3 in DNA: TGTGCCAGCAGCGTCCCCGGGACAGGGACAGCCAAAAACATTCAGTACTTC.

The chain uses TRBV4-3 and TRBJ2-7; D may correspond to TRBD1 or TRBD2 (5 bases each). V was clipped by 1 base and J by 6 bases, with 10 bases between them. The CDR3 length is 13 residues. CDR1 is LGHNA, CDR2 YSLEER, per germline. CDR3 DNA sequence: TGCGCCAGCAGCCAAGGGGGGATCGGCGAGCAGTACTTC. Encoded protein: CASSQGGIGEQYF.

The CDR3 spells CASSQEGSPQFF. The CDR3 coding sequence is TGTGCCAGCAGCCAAGAGGGCTCGCCACAGTTCTTC. The chain is built from TRBV3-1 (or the pseudogene TRBV3-2) and TRBJ2-1, with D uncertain. The germline V and J ends were trimmed by 0 bases and 13 bases, with 10 bases remaining between them. Germline V gene lookup returns CDR1 LGHDT and CDR2 YNNKEL (reference sequence). This CDR3 has 12 residues.

The rearrangement links TRBV29-1 to TRBJ1-1; weak D call: TRBD1 (5 bases). V lost 4 bases and J lost 4, with 16 bases in between. The CDR3 runs to 14 residues. The germline V gene has CDR1 SQVTM and CDR2 ANQGSEA. The CDR3 bases are TGCAGCGTTGGGATTGGGGGGAAGGGCACTGAAGCTTTCTTT. Translating gives CSVGIGGKGTEAFF.

This clone was recorded once. The CDR3 nucleotides are TGTGCCAGTGCAGACATGCTGAACACTGAAGCTTTCTTT. It specifies CASADMLNTEAFF. This chain uses TRBV19 with TRBJ1-1; D call uncertain. Germline V gene data show CDR1 as LNHDA and CDR2 as SQIVND (reference sequence). The CDR3 contains 13 residues. V lost 8 bases and J 0 bases, leaving 10 bases between the germline ends. Variable domain in full (rest from reference TRBV19 and TRBJ1-1): DGGITQSPKYLFRKEGQNVTLSCEQNLNHDAMYWYRQDPGQGLRLIYYSQIVNDFQKGDIAEGYSVSREKKESFPLTVTSAQKNPTAFYLCASADMLNTEAFFGQGTRLTVV.

The chain links TRBV18 to TRBJ1-6, with 11 nucleotides matching TRBD1. This CDR3 is 17 amino acids long. The germline gives CDR1 KGHSH, CDR2 LQKENI. J gave up 2 bases and V 1 base, and 1 base lay outside the gene matches. The CDR3 reads CASSPLGQGAYNSPLHF. For the CDR3, the DNA is TGTGCCAGCTCACCACTGGGACAGGGGGCCTATAATTCACCCCTCCACTTT.

This chain connects TRBV19 to TRBJ1-2; D call uncertain. The germline gives CDR1 LNHDA, CDR2 SQIVND (reference sequence). The CDR3 extends over 13 amino acids. V lost 10 bases and J lost 6, with 18 bases in between. This CDR3 is CATQELGRNGYTF. Here the CDR3 DNA reads TGTGCCACCCAAGAGCTCGGACGGAATGGCTACACCTTC.

Written as DNA, the CDR3 is TGTGCCAGCTCACCACAGGGGCTTCATGGCTACACCTTC. Translation gives CASSPQGLHGYTF. The gene calls are TRBV18 and TRBJ1-2, with D possibly matching TRBD1 (5 bases). CDR3 size: 13 residues. The V end was cut by 1 base, the J end by 6 bases, with 9 bases between. In germline, CDR1 is KGHSH, CDR2 LQKENI.